The 27 T cell receptor beta chains listed next were all sequenced from one sample in a study of CD8 T cells in Susac syndrome (dated by TCRdb to the late 2010s). To prepare the library, the immunoSEQ multiplex PCR assay was applied. RNA was extracted using the RNeasy kit, and roughly 0.5 to 1 microgram was reverse transcribed with random hexamers. TCRdb ran its own pipeline on the public reads, namely fastp trimming at Q25 and MiXCR clone calling, and kept in-frame beta chains. Each entry merges the rows of one CDR3 protein and shows their most common DNA and genes. Recorded for this sample are 100,000 to 150,000 distinct CDR3 sequences; over 90% of them occurred a single time. The ten top clones hold around 0.3% of the sample. Material: CD8+ T cells from PBMCs. Receptors originate from a human donor with multiple sclerosis.

The chain's CDR3 is CASRFSGGGYTF. CDR3 bases: TGTGCCAGTAGATTTTCGGGGGGTGGCTACACCTTC. This rearrangement joins TRBV19 to TRBJ1-2; maybe TRBD1 (5 bases). The CDR3 runs to 12 residues. CDR1 and CDR2 (germline): LNHDA, SQIVND (reference sequence). V shed 6 bases and J shed 7 bases, with 12 bases lying between them.

The V and J genes are TRBV27 and TRBJ2-3, with D possibly matching TRBD1 (6 bases). The CDR3 totals 12 residues. Germline V gene lookup returns CDR1 MNHEY and CDR2 SMNVEV (reference sequence). Trimming removed 5 bases at V and 7 bases at J, with 10 bases between. In DNA, the CDR3 is TGTGCCAGCAGTAACAGGGCTTATACGCAGTATTTT. It is translated as CASSNRAYTQYF.

The genes are TRBV19 and TRBJ2-3; possibly TRBD1 for D (6 bases). Per germline, CDR1 LNHDA and CDR2 SQIVND (reference sequence). Deletions cut 2 bases from V and 2 bases from J, with 11 bases between. This CDR3 has 15 residues. DNA of the CDR3: TGTGCCAGTAGTATATCACAGGGCTTCACAGATACGCAGTATTTT. Protein product: CASSISQGFTDTQYF.

The chain uses TRBV9 and TRBJ1-4; 7 bases agree with TRBD1. The germline V gene encodes CDR1 SGDLS and CDR2 YYNGEE. The CDR3 spans 14 residues. J lost 8 bases, V lost 3 bases, and 7 bases had no gene match. CDR3 region: CASSADRAKEKLFF. The CDR3 DNA reads TGTGCCAGCAGCGCTGACAGGGCGAAGGAAAAACTGTTTTTT. Variable domain in full (rest from reference TRBV9 and TRBJ1-4): DSGVTQTPKHLITATGQRVTLRCSPRSGDLSVYWYQQSLDQGLQFLIQYYNGEERAKGNILERFSAQQFPDLHSELNLSSLELGDSALYFCASSADRAKEKLFFGSGTQLSVL.

The chain carries TRBV20-1 and TRBJ1-5, with 10 bases identical to TRBD1. CDR1 is DFQATT, CDR2 SNEGSKA, per germline (reference sequence). The V segment lost 1 base and the J segment 2 bases; nucleotides outside the gene matches: 11. The CDR3 has 18 amino acids. CDR3 region: CSARGGTGAGRGNQPQHF. The CDR3 DNA reads TGCAGTGCTAGAGGGGGGACAGGGGCCGGTCGTGGCAATCAGCCCCAGCATTTT.

This clonotype is a singleton in its sample. The chain carries TRBV12-3 or TRBV12-4 and TRBJ2-2; the match to TRBD2 covers 7 bases. This CDR3 region has 13 residues. V lost 5 bases to trimming and J lost 7 bases; unmatched junction nucleotides: 4. Written as DNA, the CDR3 is TGTGCCAGCAGTGGACTAGAGGTCGGGGAGCTGTTTTTT. It specifies CASSGLEVGELFF.

The rearrangement joins TRBV5-6 to TRBJ1-1; no clear D. V shed 2 bases and J shed 3 bases, with 2 bases lying between them. The germline V gene encodes CDR1 SGHDT and CDR2 YYEEEE. CDR3 length: 11 amino acids. Here the CDR3 reads CASSFYTEAFF. CDR3 bases: TGTGCCAGCAGCTTTTACACTGAAGCTTTCTTT.

The chain employs TRBV27 and TRBJ2-7; D may be TRBD2 (5 bases). This CDR3 region has 13 residues. Germline V CDR1 and CDR2: MNHEY, SMNVEV (reference sequence). Trimming shortened V by 5 bases and J by 1 base, and 9 bases separated the two germline ends. CDR3 nucleotides: TGTGCCAGCAGTCCTGGACTGTCCTACGAGCAGTACGTC. Its translation: CASSPGLSYEQYV.

V usage is TRBV5-6 and J usage is TRBJ1-4; 8 nucleotides agree with TRBD1. V gave up 4 bases and J gave up 0 bases; unmatched junction bases: 8. The CDR3 covers 17 residues. Per germline, CDR1 SGHDT and CDR2 YYEEEE. The CDR3 region has the DNA TGTGCCAGCAGCCTCGGACAGGGAGCCGCAACTAATGAAAAACTGTTTTTT. Protein product: CASSLGQGAATNEKLFF.

This clonotype has only one observation. This rearrangement joins TRBV29-1 to TRBJ2-3; TRBD2 might be the D (5 bases). Trimming pared 2 bases from V and 6 bases from J, leaving 12 bases between. Per the germline V gene, CDR1 is SQVTM and CDR2 is ANQGSEA. This CDR3 contains 13 residues. The CDR3 region has the DNA TGCAGCGTTGAAAGTCTCGGCGGGGATACGCAGTATTTT. Translated, it gives CSVESLGGDTQYF.

The chain carries TRBV5-1 and TRBJ2-7, with TRBD2 as a possible D gene (6 bases). The CDR3 covers 14 residues. Germline CDR1 SGHRS, CDR2 YFSETQ. The V and J ends lost 0 bases and 5 bases respectively, with 12 bases between them. The CDR3 region has the DNA TGCGCCAGCAGCTTGGGACTAGAGAGGGACGAGCAGTACGTC. This sequence encodes CASSLGLERDEQYV.

CDR3 coding DNA: TGCAGCGCTCCCCTTCTCGCGGGGGGGCGGGATGAGCAGTTCTTC. As protein: CSAPLLAGGRDEQFF. The chain links TRBV29-1 to TRBJ2-1, with 9 bases matching TRBD2. CDR3 size: 15 residues. Germline CDR1 and CDR2: SQVTM and ANQGSEA. With V trimmed by 7 bases and J by 8 bases, 15 bases remained unmatched.

The chain joins TRBV7-2 to TRBJ1-6; no definite D call. The CDR3 totals 13 residues. CDR1 and CDR2 (germline): SGHTA, FQGNSA. V gave up 2 bases and J gave up 6 bases, with 5 bases separating them. The CDR3 coding sequence is TGTGCCAGCAGCTTATGGGGTAATTCACCCCTCCACTTT. Residues: CASSLWGNSPLHF.

V gene TRBV3-1 combines with J gene TRBJ2-1; D is unresolved. Trimming shortened V by 6 bases and J by 0 bases, and 9 bases separated the two germline ends. CDR1 is LGHDT, CDR2 YNNKEL, per germline (reference sequence). The CDR3 contains 14 residues. CDR3 in DNA: TGTGCCAGCAGGACCGCGAGCTCCTACAATGAGCAGTTCTTC. It translates to CASRTASSYNEQFF.

The chain is built from TRBV12-3 or TRBV12-4 and TRBJ1-5; perhaps TRBD1 as D (5 bases). Trimming removed 5 bases from V and 6 bases from J, with 20 bases in between. CDR3 length: 16 amino acids. This CDR3 is CASSESGTPNSQPQHF. As DNA, the CDR3 is TGTGCCAGCAGTGAGAGCGGGACGCCGAATAGTCAGCCCCAGCATTTT.

V gene TRBV30 combines with J gene TRBJ1-5, with D perhaps matching TRBD1 (6 bases). The V end lost 0 bases, the J end lost 7 bases, and 10 bases lay between the germline ends. Per germline, CDR1 GTSNPN and CDR2 SVGIG (reference sequence). CDR3 length: 13 residues. The CDR3 DNA sequence: TGTGCCTGGAGTGTAGCAGGGGTCCAGCCCCAGCATTTT. As protein: CAWSVAGVQPQHF.

The genes are TRBV15 and TRBJ1-4; unclear D gene. The CDR3 covers 15 residues. V was clipped by 4 bases and J by 3 bases, with 12 bases between them. CDR1 and CDR2 from the germline V gene are LNHNV and YYDKDF (reference sequence). The CDR3 coding sequence is TGTGCCACCAGCAAACTGAGGCGGCCTAATGAAAAACTGTTTTTT. Protein: CATSKLRRPNEKLFF.

This clonotype was detected only once. The chain carries TRBV12-3 or TRBV12-4 and TRBJ2-1, with D unresolved. This CDR3 spans 11 amino acids. V was pared by 6 bases and J by 6 bases, with 6 bases between. The CDR3 DNA follows: TGTGCCAGCAGGCTAGGCAATGAGCAGTTCTTC. This gives the protein CASRLGNEQFF.

The V call is TRBV15, the J call TRBJ1-4, with D maybe TRBD1 (6 bases). V lost 1 base and J lost 8, with 17 bases in between. Germline loops: CDR1 LNHNV, CDR2 YYDKDF (reference sequence). The CDR3 length is 16 residues. The chain's CDR3 is CATSRGRGREREKLFF. The DNA for the CDR3 is TGTGCCACCAGCAGAGGGAGGGGGAGGGAACGCGAAAAACTGTTTTTT.

This clonotype was recorded only once. J is TRBJ2-1 and V is TRBV10-3; D may be TRBD1 or TRBD2 (6 bases each). This CDR3 has 15 residues. Deletions cut 6 bases from V and 2 bases from J, with 14 bases between. Germline V gene data show CDR1 as ENHRY and CDR2 as SYGVKD. CDR3 protein: CAIRDGGPAYNEQFF. CDR3 sequence (DNA): TGTGCCATCAGGGACGGGGGCCCCGCCTACAATGAGCAGTTCTTC.

The chain couples TRBV30 to TRBJ2-7, with D perhaps matching TRBD1 (6 bases). This CDR3 contains 13 residues. CDR1 GTSNPN and CDR2 SVGIG come from the germline V gene (reference sequence). Trimming removed 3 bases from V and 3 bases from J, with 12 bases in between. CDR3 protein: CAWRAGTYYEQYV. In DNA form, the CDR3 reads TGTGCCTGGAGGGCCGGGACATACTACGAGCAGTACGTC.

This clonotype appeared once. The V gene is TRBV4-1, the J gene TRBJ1-2; 12 bases are shared with TRBD1. Trimming took 0 bases from V and 7 from J; bases not matched to a gene: 6. The CDR3 length is 16 residues. Germline assignment: CDR1 MGHRA and CDR2 YSYEKL. CDR3 DNA: TGCGCCAGCAGCCAAGACCCGGGACAGGGGGCCGGTGGCTACACCTTC. This sequence encodes CASSQDPGQGAGGYTF.

The chain couples TRBV19 to TRBJ2-7, with D hard to call. The V gene's germline CDR1 is LNHDA and CDR2 SQIVND (reference sequence). This CDR3 comprises 13 residues. Trimming removed 6 bases at V and 3 bases at J, with 12 bases between. The CDR3 is CASSLGPSYEQYV. The CDR3 nucleotides are TGTGCCAGTAGCCTTGGACCGAGCTACGAGCAGTACGTC.

The CDR3 protein is CASSLEVAANSGYTF. CDR3 nucleotides: TGTGCCAGCAGTTTAGAGGTTGCCGCTAATAGTGGCTACACCTTC. The genes are TRBV12-3 or TRBV12-4 and TRBJ1-2; no clear D. The ends were cut back, 1 base at V and 7 bases at J, with 16 bases in the middle. This CDR3 spans 15 amino acids.

This chain links TRBV9 with TRBJ2-2, with D maybe TRBD2 (5 bases). The CDR3 has 15 residues. V lost 0 bases and J lost 5, with 11 bases in between. CDR1 and CDR2 (germline): SGDLS, YYNGEE. The DNA for the CDR3 is TGTGCCAGCAGCGTAGGTCGGGATTGGACCGGGGAGCTGTTTTTT. Protein: CASSVGRDWTGELFF.

The chain joins TRBV30 to TRBJ2-7; 10 positions agree with TRBD2. Germline V gene data show CDR1 as GTSNPN and CDR2 as SVGIG (reference sequence). The J segment lost 4 bases and the V segment lost 0 bases, leaving 6 bases of the junction unmatched. The CDR3 extends over 15 amino acids. The CDR3 bases are TGTGCCTGGAGTGTAGTAGCGGGAGGTTCTTACGAGCAGTACGTC. This gives the protein CAWSVVAGGSYEQYV.

The J gene is TRBJ2-7, the V gene TRBV13; weak D call: TRBD1 (5 bases). Per the germline V gene, CDR1 is PRHDT and CDR2 is FYEKMQ (reference sequence). The CDR3 has 16 amino acids. Trimming took off 4 bases at V and 5 bases at J, with 21 bases between the two ends. CDR3: CASSYHPSRVGDEQYF. The CDR3 DNA reads TGTGCCAGCAGCTATCACCCCTCCAGGGTTGGCGACGAGCAGTACTTC. Variable domain in full (rest from reference TRBV13 and TRBJ2-7): AAGVIQSPRHLIKEKRETATLKCYPIPRHDTVYWYQQGPGQDPQFLISFYEKMQSDKGSIPDRFSAQQFSDYHSELNMSSLELGDSALYFCASSYHPSRVGDEQYFGPGTRLTVT.